This T cell receptor (beta chain) came from a study of T cell repertoires in cytomegalovirus infection. Across the study: From public TCR beta signatures came an indication of both CMV infection and matching HLA type.

The V gene lost 4 bases and the J gene lost 5 bases, with 14 bases spanning the gap. The CDR3 consists of 14 residues. CDR1 and CDR2 from the germline V gene are SGHVS and FQNEAQ. Using its own MiXCR run on the reads, TCRdb lists one record per CDR3 protein. Of roughly 130,000 distinct CDR3 sequences listed, roughly a quarter were seen once; the top ten hold about 37%. Many counts were recorded for this clonotype. The antigen is not known. Study-wide points: Identification of carriers of CMV plus the relevant HLA was performed using cumulative public TCR beta family frequency. The ex vivo response was dominated by HLA-C-restricted CMV-specific TCR beta clonotypes.

The sequence was collected from a human donor in good health (CMV status not recorded). Some clones in this sample may be carry-over from other donors' samples. The sample consisted of PBMCs, sequenced either directly or after in vitro stimulation (not recorded which). J is TRBJ2-5 and V is TRBV7-8; D unclear. This CDR3 reads CASSYGRVKETQYF. CDR3 DNA: TGTGCCAGCAGCTACGGACGGGTCAAGGAGACCCAGTACTTC.